This TCR beta chain was observed in a study of shared clonotypes between healthy human individuals (dated by TCRdb to about 2020). Broadly, across the study: The cohort comprised a couple of women and a few men aged 18 to 49 years. Per donor, three plates each were used for CD4 naive and CD4 memory, two for CD8 naive, and one for CD8 memory. Blood TCR repertoires of five healthy adults were deeply sequenced to estimate repertoire size and the extent of clonotype sharing between individuals. Libraries were prepared and TCR repertoires were sequenced by different laboratories using diverse techniques, in order to increase sequencing depth and limit assay-specific biases. Leukapheresis yielded between about 0.94 and 8.9 billion PBMCs per donor. Here is what the overall study found, with its caveats: Pairwise subsampling led to the expectation that sequencing depth would affect the degree of clonotype sharing among donors. Only blood was sampled, and tissue TCR repertoires likely differ from those in blood. Across a few donors, about 5% of naive CD4, roughly 3.8% of naive CD8, 2.3% of memory CD4, and over 0.35% of memory CD8 clonotypes were shared. Naive subsets generally had larger estimated clonotype richness than memory subsets. Compared with non-shared clonotypes, the clonotypes found in all four sorted-subset donors had higher generation probabilities. The genetic and exposure-history diversity represented was limited by the small number of donors. Incomplete sequencing was indicated by rarefaction of sorted-subset datasets, despite the large sequencing depth.

Healthy HIV-negative adults with no recently reported acute infections or vaccinations were included as donors. Only Caucasian adults living in Nashville, Tennessee, USA were represented among the donors. CD4+ T cells were enriched through magnetic negative selection, after which naive cells were positively selected on CD45RA and the remaining negative fraction served as the memory subset. Blood was obtained by leukapheresis, after which PBMCs were separated by Ficoll-Histopaque density gradient centrifugation and cryopreserved in liquid nitrogen vapor phase. Analytical flow cytometry was used to check the purity and quantity of every magnetically sorted T cell population. Genomic DNA was isolated from each sorted fraction and quantified by UV absorbance on a Nanodrop 2000c. The cysteine opens and the phenylalanine closes a CDR3 of 15 amino acids. This entry keeps only the CDR3 DNA: 45 bases, framed from base 1. V is pared back by 6 bases and J by 4 bases, with 17 bases lying between the germline termini. The germline V gene (reference sequence) provides CDR1 MNHEY and CDR2 SMNVEV.

In regard to this clone: Its antigen is unknown. Base quality data are lacking; no much larger clone is found one base away.

TCR CDR3 regions were amplified from genomic DNA by multiplex PCR using the deep immunoSEQ assay. Extracted genomic DNA from each cell subset was spread evenly across all wells of several immunoSEQ 96-well plates, with each plate serving as a replicate. For sorted subsets, each replicate PCR was loaded with 200 to 250 ng genomic DNA, equivalent to about 30,000 T cell genomes. Purified libraries were quantified with a Qubit 3.0 fluorometer, sized on a Bioanalyzer 2100, and re-quantified with the KAPA Library Quantification kit. Every immunoSEQ 96-well plate was sequenced on a dedicated single-read 150-cycle Illumina NextSeq 550 flow cell. As for how the authors treated the data: Because only junctional sequences without quality scores were contained in the immunoSEQ output, filtering matching that applied to full-length reads could not be performed. To assign V/J genes and CDR3, sequences were annotated against IMGT germline references using PyIR, a Python wrapper for IgBLAST v1.9. Reads were removed for weak V/J assignments (E-value above 1e-6), missing CDR3, stop codons, out-of-frame junctions, or ambiguous translated residues. V3J clonotypes were defined as sequences sharing the same inferred V gene, J gene, and CDR3 amino acid sequence. Percentage overlap between repertoires was calculated by dividing the number of shared unique clonotypes by the size of the smaller repertoire. Repertoire richness was assessed with RTK rarefaction, the Chao1 estimator, and Recon v2.1 estimates of unobserved clonotypes. OLGA was used to compute generation probabilities for all TCRbeta clonotypes that the gDNA method yielded from a handful of donors. The table was pulled from immuneACCESS by TCRdb, which kept in-frame rearrangements only. Such tables lose some clones; where checked, under half of the loss comes from unresolved V genes, and the rest has no known cause. V, J and clone size are taken as reported in that table, and D and trimming were inferred from the DNA itself. Counted in this sample were 950,000 to 1,100,000 clones; around 74% of them appeared once. In total, the top ten clones hold 1.4% of the sample.

The sample comprised memory CD4+ T cells sorted from blood. The sample's cell subset or site label, decoded: CD45RA-negative fraction. This sequence originates from a man aged 18 to 29 in good health. The sequence joins TRBV27 to TRBJ2-3; the D region possibly corresponds to TRBD1 (6 bases align). CDR3 loop: CASSSRGGSADTQYF. Here is the DNA: TGTGCCAGCAGCTCCAGGGGTGGGAGCGCAGATACGCAGTATTTT.